This T cell receptor beta chain originates from a study of shared clonotypes between healthy human individuals. Study-wide points: When naive CD4 clonotypes were compared across several donors, around 5% were shared.

The study enrolled healthy HIV-negative adults without recent acute infections or vaccinations as donors. This clone was detected a few times. As yet, its antigen is unknown. The V end was cut by 4 bases, the J end by 2 bases, with 12 bases between. Germline V gene data show CDR1 as SGHNT and CDR2 as YYREEE (reference sequence). This CDR3 spans 14 amino acids. Some clones are missing from TCRdb's copy, which holds only in-frame ones; the method was immunoSEQ multiplex PCR. This table has 1 million to 1.3 million clones, 75% to 80% appearing once. Specimen: memory CD4+ T cells from PBMCs. As to subset: CD45RA-negative fraction. The gene calls are TRBV5-4 and TRBJ1-1, with D unresolved. This TCR was recovered from a man between 18 and 29 years old in good health. Some clones in this sample may be carry-over from other donors' samples. The CDR3 region has the DNA TGTGCCAGCAGCCAGGAAAGGACCAACACTGAAGCTTTCTTT. It is translated as CASSQERTNTEAFF. The entire variable domain, with the rest obtained from reference TRBV5-4 and TRBJ1-1, is as follows: ETGVTQSPTHLIKTRGQQVTLRCSSQSGHNTVSWYQQALGQGPQFIFQYYREEENGRGNFPPRFSGLQFPNYSSELNVNALELDDSALYLCASSQERTNTEAFFGQGTRLTVV.